This note documents a single TCR beta chain sequence. The antigen is unknown. There are 16 residues in the CDR3. V shed 4 bases and J shed 0 bases, with 10 bases lying between them. Germline values: CDR1 MNHEY, CDR2 SMNVEV (reference sequence). The protocol was immunoSEQ multiplex PCR, while the TCRdb copy is restricted to in-frame clones and leaves out a portion. The table has about 32,000 clones, about 78% seen once. The sample comes from a study of a mutant IDH1 vaccine in newly diagnosed glioma. Study-level background: Weeks 1, 3, 5, 7, 11, 15, 19 and 23 were when patients received their eight vaccinations. Males made up around 62% and females about 40% of treated patients, whose mean age was about 37 years.

Time point here: week 11, during vaccination. In the vaccine, a single dose held 300 ug of the mutant IDH1 20-mer peptide, along with topical imiquimod. Donors had new WHO grade 3 or 4 IDH1-mutant, ATRX-lost astrocytomas. Study-level findings and limits: Pseudoprogression apparently tracked independently of changes in top peripheral T cell clonotypes.

The TCR originated in a man aged 25 to 45 with glioma. The rearrangement links TRBV27 to TRBJ2-6; perhaps TRBD2 as D (6 bases). Here the sequenced sample was PBMCs, taken from a glioma patient whose treatment included an IDH1 peptide vaccine. For the CDR3, the DNA is TGTGCCAGCAGTTCGCGGGGATTCTCTGGGGCCAACGTCCTGACTTTC. Amino acid sequence: CASSSRGFSGANVLTF.